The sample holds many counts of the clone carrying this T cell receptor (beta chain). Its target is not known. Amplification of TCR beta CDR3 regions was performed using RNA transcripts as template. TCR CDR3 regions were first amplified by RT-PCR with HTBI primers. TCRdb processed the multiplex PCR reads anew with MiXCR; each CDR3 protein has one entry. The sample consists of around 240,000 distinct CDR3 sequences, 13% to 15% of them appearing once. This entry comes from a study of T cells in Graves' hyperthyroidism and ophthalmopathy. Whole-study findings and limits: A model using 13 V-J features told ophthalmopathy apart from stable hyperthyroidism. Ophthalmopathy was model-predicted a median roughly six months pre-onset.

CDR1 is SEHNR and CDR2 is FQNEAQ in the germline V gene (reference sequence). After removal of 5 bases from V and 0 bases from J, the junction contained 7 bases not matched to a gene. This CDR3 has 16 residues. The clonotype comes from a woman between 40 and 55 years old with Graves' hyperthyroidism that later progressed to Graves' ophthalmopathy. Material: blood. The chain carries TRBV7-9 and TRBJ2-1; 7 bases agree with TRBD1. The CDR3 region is CASSPPRDSSYNEQFF. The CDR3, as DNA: TGTGCCAGCAGCCCCCCCCGGGACAGCTCCTACAATGAGCAGTTCTTC.